This paragraph reports one TCR beta chain. The antigen remains unidentified. These data are taken from a study of cytotoxic CD8 clonotypes in ibrutinib-treated CLL. Background on the study: Mean values per sample were roughly 250,000 productive templates and 94,082 productive rearrangements.

Broader study findings: Private clonotypes, not public ones, expanded at ibrutinib response. Elevated clonality accompanied ibrutinib response, with a return toward baseline values at progression.

Libraries were prepared by immunoSEQ multiplex PCR; TCRdb keeps only in-frame clonotypes and omits some of them. This table has tens of thousands of clones, 75% appearing once. This clonotype was obtained from a human donor with chronic lymphocytic leukemia. Sequencing used PBMCs, obtained before ibrutinib treatment.

The CDR3 nucleotides read TGCGCCAGCAGCGAGGACAGGGGGTGGACCGGGGAGCTGTTTTTT. Residues: CASSEDRGWTGELFF. J is TRBJ2-2 and V is TRBV5-1, with 10 positions matching TRBD1. With V trimmed by 4 bases and J by 5 bases, 5 bases remained unmatched. This CDR3 has 15 amino acids. Germline assignment: CDR1 SGHRS and CDR2 YFSETQ.